The 22 T cell receptor beta chains listed next were all sequenced from one sample in a study of T-cell reconstitution after alpha-beta-depleted transplantation in children. Unique molecular identifiers were used to barcode this TCRbeta library. TCRdb passed the PCR reads through MiXCR, listing each CDR3 protein once. The sample holds more than 400,000 distinct CDR3 sequences; around two fifths are singletons and the top ten take 27%. The source was PBMCs, collected before TCRalphabeta/CD19-depleted stem cell transplant. These receptors were collected from a girl aged 2-9 years with aplastic anemia, due to receive a stem cell transplant.

Only one count was recorded for this clonotype. CDR3 sequence (DNA): TGCAGTGCTAGAGATTTTAAGACGGAAGTTGCCTACGAGCAGTACTTC. Protein: CSARDFKTEVAYEQYF. The V and J genes are TRBV20-1 and TRBJ2-7; no reliable D call. CDR1 and CDR2 (germline): DFQATT, SNEGSKA (reference sequence). V lost 0 bases and J lost 2, with 17 bases in between. The length of the CDR3 is 16 residues.

The chain recombines TRBV5-4 with TRBJ2-2; maybe TRBD2 (7 bases). The CDR3 length is 15 residues. Trimming left V 3 bases short and J 5 bases short, with 14 bases between. Germline lookup yields CDR1 SGHNT and CDR2 YYREEE (reference sequence). CDR3 bases: TGTGCCAGCAGCTCGAGGGGGGGCGAGACCGGGGAGCTGTTTTTT. It specifies CASSSRGGETGELFF.

The chain uses TRBV9 and TRBJ1-4; D remains unclear. The V gene lost 3 bases and the J gene lost 0 bases, with 15 bases spanning the gap. The CDR3 runs to 17 residues. Germline V gives CDR1 SGDLS, CDR2 YYNGEE. The CDR3 region has the DNA TGTGCCAGCAGCGCGGGGTTACAGAAAACAACTAATGAAAAACTGTTTTTT. Protein: CASSAGLQKTTNEKLFF.

The V call is TRBV11-1, the J call TRBJ2-5; D perhaps matches TRBD1 (6 bases). The CDR3 contains 14 residues. Trimming shortened V by 1 base and J by 0 bases, and 6 bases separated the two germline ends. CDR1 and CDR2 (germline): SGHAT, FQDESV (reference sequence). Written as DNA, the CDR3 is TGTGCCAGCAGCTTAGGGACAGACCAAGAGACCCAGTACTTC. Translating it yields CASSLGTDQETQYF. Variable domain in full (rest from reference TRBV11-1 and TRBJ2-5): EAEVAQSPRYKITEKSQAVAFWCDPISGHATLYWYRQILGQGPELLVQFQDESVVDDSQLPKDRFSAERLKGVDSTLKIQPAELGDSAMYLCASSLGTDQETQYFGPGTRLLVL.

The CDR3 reads CSANRDRGFTEAFF. The CDR3 nucleotides are TGCAGTGCTAACCGGGACAGGGGATTCACTGAAGCTTTCTTT. The gene calls are TRBV20-1 and TRBJ1-1; 10 bases match TRBD1. The V segment lost 4 bases and the J segment 4 bases; nucleotides outside the gene matches: 6. This CDR3 spans 14 amino acids. CDR1 DFQATT and CDR2 SNEGSKA come from the germline V gene (reference sequence).

The sample holds a few counts of this clonotype. The chain combines TRBV3-1 with TRBJ2-7; TRBD2 agrees at 9 bases. V shed 3 bases, J shed 3 bases, and the junction held 0 bases outside the gene matches. CDR1 is LGHDT and CDR2 is YNNKEL in the germline V gene (reference sequence). The CDR3 covers 13 residues. The CDR3 bases are TGTGCCAGCAGCCAGACTAGCGGCTACGAGCAGTACTTC. Amino acids: CASSQTSGYEQYF.

The sample holds one count of this clonotype. The genes are TRBV27 and TRBJ2-3; 10 bases match TRBD2. The CDR3 has 15 amino acids. Germline assignment: CDR1 MNHEY and CDR2 SMNVEV (reference sequence). The ends lost 4 bases at V and 8 bases at J; junction bases unmatched: 9. CDR3 loop: CASSSLAGSRGTQYF. CDR3 nucleotides: TGTGCCAGCAGTTCACTAGCGGGGTCCCGGGGTACGCAGTATTTT.

The chain carries TRBV6-5 and TRBJ2-7; TRBD1 aligns across 10 bases. Germline V gives CDR1 MNHEY, CDR2 SVGAGI. J was trimmed by 7 bases and V by 7 bases; bases with no gene match: 13. The CDR3 sequence is 15 residues long. CDR3 sequence: CASTSAGTGAGEQYF. DNA for the CDR3: TGTGCCAGCACTTCTGCCGGGACAGGGGCCGGGGAGCAGTACTTC.

V usage is TRBV6-5 and J usage is TRBJ2-1, with 16 positions matching TRBD2. Trimming took 2 bases from V and 5 from J; bases not matched to a gene: 6. This CDR3 is 18 amino acids long. Germline CDR1 is MNHEY and CDR2 is SVGAGI. The CDR3, as DNA: TGTGCCAGCAGTTACCTGGGACTAGCGGGAGGGCCGGACAATGAGCAGTTCTTC. Protein: CASSYLGLAGGPDNEQFF.

The chain employs TRBV28 and TRBJ2-7, with D possibly being TRBD2 (6 bases). Deletions cut 6 bases from V and 0 bases from J, with 15 bases between. The CDR3 is 15 amino acids. CDR1 MDHEN and CDR2 SYDVKM come from the germline V gene. The CDR3 DNA is TGTGCCAGCAGCCCCTTTGGGGGGAGCTCCTACGAGCAGTACTTC. It encodes CASSPFGGSSYEQYF.

This clonotype occurred a few times. The gene calls are TRBV24-1 and TRBJ2-5, with D perhaps matching TRBD1 (5 bases). CDR1 and CDR2 from the germline V gene are KGHDR and SFDVKD. V lost 0 bases and J 3 bases, leaving 10 bases between the germline ends. The CDR3 has 15 amino acids. DNA of the CDR3: TGTGCCACCAGTGATTTGCCAACAGGAGAAGAGACCCAGTACTTC. Amino acid sequence: CATSDLPTGEETQYF.

CDR3 sequence reads: CSVHSPRLETQYF. DNA of the CDR3: TGCAGCGTTCACTCACCAAGGCTGGAGACCCAGTACTTC. This chain uses TRBV29-1 with TRBJ2-5; D is unclear. Germline CDR1 SQVTM, CDR2 ANQGSEA. V gave up 5 bases and J gave up 5 bases, with 15 bases separating them. CDR3 length equals 13 residues.

This clonotype was seen at least ten times. The rearrangement uses TRBV20-1 and TRBJ2-7, with D perhaps TRBD1 (5 bases). The CDR3 is 15 amino acids. CDR1 is DFQATT and CDR2 is SNEGSKA in the germline V gene (reference sequence). V gave up 5 bases and J gave up 3 bases, with 20 bases separating them. The CDR3 DNA is TGCAGTGCTCTCCGAGACAGCGAGAATATCTACGAGCAGTACTTC. This encodes CSALRDSENIYEQYF.

This clonotype has only a few counts. The genes are TRBV20-1 and TRBJ1-3; D remains unclear. The CDR3 runs to 12 residues. The germline V gene encodes CDR1 DFQATT and CDR2 SNEGSKA (reference sequence). With 1 base removed from V and 4 bases from J, the gap between germline ends came to 5 bases. The CDR3 DNA is TGCAGTGCTAGAGCTGGGGGAAACACCATATATTTT. Its translation is CSARAGGNTIYF.

This clonotype was recorded many times. Sequence at one end of the junction differs from germline and may be a read error. The chain combines TRBV30 with TRBJ2-1, with TRBD2 identical over 8 bases. The CDR3 spans 11 residues. Per the germline V gene, CDR1 is GTSNPN and CDR2 is SVGIG (reference sequence). The CDR3 loop is CAWSTLAGGIF. CDR3 sequence (DNA): TGTGCCTGGTCCACGCTAGCGGGTGGGATCTTC.

The rearrangement links TRBV12-3 or TRBV12-4 to TRBJ2-3; no clear D gene. Trimming pared 6 bases from V and 3 bases from J, leaving 10 bases between. CDR3 size: 13 residues. In DNA form, the CDR3 reads TGTGCCAGCAGCCCCTCTCCGACAGATACGCAGTATTTT. Residues: CASSPSPTDTQYF.

CDR3 loop: CASSLLAGDINEQFF. The CDR3 coding sequence is TGTGCCAGCAGCCTACTAGCGGGAGATATAAATGAGCAGTTCTTC. J is TRBJ2-1 and V is TRBV4-2, with 11 nucleotides matching TRBD2. Trimming took 4 bases from V and 7 from J; bases not matched to a gene: 6. There are 15 residues in the CDR3. Germline loops: CDR1 LGHNA, CDR2 YNFKEQ.

The chain carries TRBV6-2 or TRBV6-3 and TRBJ1-4; D is unclear. The CDR3 has 17 residues. V was pared by 5 bases and J by 0 bases, with 16 bases between. Germline V gene data show CDR1 as MNHEY and CDR2 as SVGEGT. Here the CDR3 DNA reads TGTGCCAGCAGTGCCCGTCCGTTTCCGGCAACTAATGAAAAACTGTTTTTT. Translated: CASSARPFPATNEKLFF.

This clonotype showed up many times. This chain links TRBV29-1 with TRBJ1-2; D is ambiguous. Germline V lookup: CDR1 SQVTM, CDR2 ANQGSEA. V was clipped by 3 bases and J by 3 bases, with 11 bases between them. CDR3 length: 13 amino acids. CDR3 DNA sequence: TGCAGCGTTGATTTGCGGGCCTACTATGGCTACACCTTC. Translated, it gives CSVDLRAYYGYTF.

The rearrangement links TRBV20-1 to TRBJ2-7; D ambiguous. Germline V CDR1 and CDR2: DFQATT, SNEGSKA (reference sequence). Trimming stripped 6 bases from V and 4 bases from J, with 10 bases between. The CDR3 runs 11 residues. The CDR3 loop is CSAPHAYEQYF. The CDR3 nucleotides are TGCAGTGCCCCTCATGCGTACGAGCAGTACTTC.

This chain uses TRBV20-1 with TRBJ2-5; TRBD2 matches 8 bases. This CDR3 has 14 amino acids. With V trimmed by 5 bases and J by 4 bases, 9 bases remained unmatched. Germline V gene lookup returns CDR1 DFQATT and CDR2 SNEGSKA (reference sequence). CDR3 sequence reads: CSAPGSGRGETQYF. The DNA of the CDR3 is TGCAGTGCTCCAGGTTCCGGGAGGGGAGAGACCCAGTACTTC.

Concerning this clonotype: One junction end disagrees with the germline gene, perhaps due to a read error. CDR3 bases: TGCGCCAGCAGCCGAGGGCCCTTAGCCCCCGTGGACTTC. As protein: CASSRGPLAPVDF. V is TRBV5-1 and J is TRBJ2-5; possibly TRBD2 for D (5 bases). Germline V gene sequence: CDR1 SGHRS, CDR2 YFSETQ. The length of the CDR3 is 13 residues.